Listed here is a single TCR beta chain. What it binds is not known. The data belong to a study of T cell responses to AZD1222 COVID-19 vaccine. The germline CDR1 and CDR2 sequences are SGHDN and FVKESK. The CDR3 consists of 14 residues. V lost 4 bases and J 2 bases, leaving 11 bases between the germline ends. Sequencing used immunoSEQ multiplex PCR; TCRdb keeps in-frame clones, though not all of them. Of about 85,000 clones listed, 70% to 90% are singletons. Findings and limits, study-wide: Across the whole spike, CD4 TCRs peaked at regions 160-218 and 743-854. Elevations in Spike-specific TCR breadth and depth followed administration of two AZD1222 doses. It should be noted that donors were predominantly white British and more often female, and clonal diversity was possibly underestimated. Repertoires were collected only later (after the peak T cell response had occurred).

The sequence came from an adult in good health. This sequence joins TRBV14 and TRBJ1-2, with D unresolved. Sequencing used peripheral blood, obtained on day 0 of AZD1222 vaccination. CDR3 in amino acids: CASSRMSLNYGYTF. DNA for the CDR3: TGTGCCAGCAGCCGTATGAGCTTGAACTATGGCTACACCTTC.